This T cell receptor (beta chain) was observed in a study of control samples from healthy donors and cancer patients. Trimming shortened V by 6 bases and J by 3 bases, and 9 bases separated the two germline ends. This CDR3 is 13 amino acids long. Germline V lookup: CDR1 KGHDR, CDR2 SFDVKD. TCRdb's copy holds only in-frame clones and misses some; the assay was immunoSEQ multiplex PCR. Among approximately 90,000 clones, approximately 88% were seen once, and the ten largest hold approximately 38%. The rearrangement links TRBV24-1 to TRBJ2-3; D gene unclear. The source material was PBMCs. The clonotype originates from a man between 65 and 85 years old with lung cancer. DNA for the CDR3: TGTGCCACCAGTTCGAAAGGAACAGATACGCAGTATTTT. Translation gives CATSSKGTDTQYF.